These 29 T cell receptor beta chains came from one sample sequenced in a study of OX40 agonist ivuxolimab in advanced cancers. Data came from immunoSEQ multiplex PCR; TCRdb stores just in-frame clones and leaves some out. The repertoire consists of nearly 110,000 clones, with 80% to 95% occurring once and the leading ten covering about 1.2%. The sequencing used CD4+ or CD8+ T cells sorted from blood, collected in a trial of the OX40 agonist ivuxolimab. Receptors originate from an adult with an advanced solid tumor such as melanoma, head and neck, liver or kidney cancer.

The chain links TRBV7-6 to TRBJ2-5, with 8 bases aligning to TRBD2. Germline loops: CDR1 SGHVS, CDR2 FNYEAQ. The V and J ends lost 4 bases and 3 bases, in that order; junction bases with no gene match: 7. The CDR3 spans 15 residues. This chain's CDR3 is CASSSPTGGEETQYF. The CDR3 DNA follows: TGTGCCAGCAGCTCTCCCACGGGAGGGGAAGAGACCCAGTACTTC.

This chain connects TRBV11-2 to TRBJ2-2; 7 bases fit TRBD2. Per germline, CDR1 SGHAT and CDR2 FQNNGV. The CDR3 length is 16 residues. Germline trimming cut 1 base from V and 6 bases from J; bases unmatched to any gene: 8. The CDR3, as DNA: TGTGCCAGCAGCTTAGTGGGAGGGCCGGCCGCCGGGGAGCTGTTTTTT. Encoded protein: CASSLVGGPAAGELFF.

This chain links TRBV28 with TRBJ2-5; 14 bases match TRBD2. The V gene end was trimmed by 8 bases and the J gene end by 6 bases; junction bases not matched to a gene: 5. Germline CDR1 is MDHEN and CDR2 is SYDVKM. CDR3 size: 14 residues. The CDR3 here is CASGTSGRTQTQYF. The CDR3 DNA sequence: TGTGCCAGCGGGACTAGCGGGAGAACACAGACCCAGTACTTC.

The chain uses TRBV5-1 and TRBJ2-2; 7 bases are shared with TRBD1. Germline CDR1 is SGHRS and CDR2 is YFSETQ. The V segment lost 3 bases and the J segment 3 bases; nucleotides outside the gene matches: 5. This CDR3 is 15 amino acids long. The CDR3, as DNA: TGCGCCAGCAGCTCGACAGGGCTTCACACCGGGGAGCTGTTTTTT. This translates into CASSSTGLHTGELFF.

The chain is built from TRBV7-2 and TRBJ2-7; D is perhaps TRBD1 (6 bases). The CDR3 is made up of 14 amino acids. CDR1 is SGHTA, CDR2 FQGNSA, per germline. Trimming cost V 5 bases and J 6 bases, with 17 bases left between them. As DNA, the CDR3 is TGTGCCAGCAGCCCAGGGGCAGCTAATGTCGAGCAGTACTTC. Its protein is CASSPGAANVEQYF.

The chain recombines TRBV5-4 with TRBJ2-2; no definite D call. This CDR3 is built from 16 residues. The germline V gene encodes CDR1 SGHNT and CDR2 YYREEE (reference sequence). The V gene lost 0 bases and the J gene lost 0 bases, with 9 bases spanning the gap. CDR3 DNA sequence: TGTGCCAGCAGCTTGGTTAGTTTCGCGAACACCGGGGAGCTGTTTTTT. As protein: CASSLVSFANTGELFF.

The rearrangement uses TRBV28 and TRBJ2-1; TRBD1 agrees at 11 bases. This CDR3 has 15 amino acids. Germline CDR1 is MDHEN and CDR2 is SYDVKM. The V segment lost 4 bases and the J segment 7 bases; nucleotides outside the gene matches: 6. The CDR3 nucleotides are TGTGCCAGCAGTTCCGGGACAGGGGGATGGAATGAGCAGTTCTTC. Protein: CASSSGTGGWNEQFF.

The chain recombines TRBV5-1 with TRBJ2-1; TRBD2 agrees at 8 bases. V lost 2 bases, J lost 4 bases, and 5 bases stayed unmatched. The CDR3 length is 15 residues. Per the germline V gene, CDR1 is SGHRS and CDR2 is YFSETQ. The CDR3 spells CASSLGAGDYNEQFF. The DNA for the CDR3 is TGCGCCAGCAGCTTAGGAGCGGGAGATTACAATGAGCAGTTCTTC. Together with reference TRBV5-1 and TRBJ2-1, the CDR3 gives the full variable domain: KAGVTQTPRYLIKTRGQQVTLSCSPISGHRSVSWYQQTPGQGLQFLFEYFSETQRNKGNFPGRFSGRQFSNSRSEMNVSTLELGDSALYLCASSLGAGDYNEQFFGPGTRLTVL.

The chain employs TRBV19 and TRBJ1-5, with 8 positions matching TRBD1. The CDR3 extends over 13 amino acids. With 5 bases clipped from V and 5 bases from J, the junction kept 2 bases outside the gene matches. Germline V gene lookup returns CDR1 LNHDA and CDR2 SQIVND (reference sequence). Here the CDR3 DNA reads TGTGCCAGTAGTGTGGACAGGGATCAGCCCCAGCATTTT. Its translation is CASSVDRDQPQHF.

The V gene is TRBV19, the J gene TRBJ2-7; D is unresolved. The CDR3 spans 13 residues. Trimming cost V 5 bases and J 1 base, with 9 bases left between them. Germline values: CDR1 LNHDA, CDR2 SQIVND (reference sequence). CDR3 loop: CASSRPGSYEQYF. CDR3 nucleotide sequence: TGTGCCAGTAGTCGGCCGGGTTCCTACGAGCAGTACTTC.

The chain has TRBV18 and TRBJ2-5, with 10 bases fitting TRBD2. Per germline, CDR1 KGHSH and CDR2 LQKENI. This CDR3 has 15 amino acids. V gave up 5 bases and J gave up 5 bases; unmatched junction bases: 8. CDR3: CASSSEREGPETQYF. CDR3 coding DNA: TGTGCCAGCTCATCCGAGCGGGAGGGCCCTGAGACCCAGTACTTC.

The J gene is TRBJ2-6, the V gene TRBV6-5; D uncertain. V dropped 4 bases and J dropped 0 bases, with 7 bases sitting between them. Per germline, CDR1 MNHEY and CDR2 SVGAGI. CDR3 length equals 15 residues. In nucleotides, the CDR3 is TGTGCCAGCAGTTTACACTTCTCTGGGGCCAACGTCCTGACTTTC. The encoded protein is CASSLHFSGANVLTF.

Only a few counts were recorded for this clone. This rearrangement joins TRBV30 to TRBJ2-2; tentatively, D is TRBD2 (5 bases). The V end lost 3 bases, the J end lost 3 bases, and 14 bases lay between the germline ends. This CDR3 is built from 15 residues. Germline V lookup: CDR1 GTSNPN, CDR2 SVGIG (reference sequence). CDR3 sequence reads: CAWRWRLGYTGELFF. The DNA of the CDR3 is TGTGCCTGGAGGTGGAGGCTGGGGTACACCGGGGAGCTGTTTTTT.

This CDR3 is CASSSGVTGELFF. The CDR3, as DNA: TGTGCCAGCAGCTCAGGGGTCACCGGGGAGCTGTTTTTT. The chain couples TRBV5-4 to TRBJ2-2; tentative D call: TRBD1 (6 bases). This CDR3 has 13 amino acids. V was cut by 3 bases and J by 4 bases, with 7 bases left in between. The V gene's germline CDR1 is SGHNT and CDR2 YYREEE (reference sequence).

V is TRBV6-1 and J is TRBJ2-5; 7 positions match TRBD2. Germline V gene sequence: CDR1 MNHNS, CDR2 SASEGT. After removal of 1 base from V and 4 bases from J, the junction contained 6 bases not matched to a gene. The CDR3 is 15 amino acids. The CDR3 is CASSEEGGWGETQYF. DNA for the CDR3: TGTGCCAGCAGTGAAGAGGGAGGGTGGGGAGAGACCCAGTACTTC.

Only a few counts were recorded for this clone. CDR3 protein: CASSLNSPLHF. For the CDR3, the DNA is TGTGCCAGCAGCCTTAATTCACCCCTCCACTTT. The chain is built from TRBV7-2 and TRBJ1-6; no clear D gene. The CDR3 has 11 amino acids. V dropped 5 bases and J dropped 6 bases, with 2 bases sitting between them. Germline V gene sequence: CDR1 SGHTA, CDR2 FQGNSA. Using reference TRBV7-2 and TRBJ1-6 for the parts outside the CDR3, the full variable domain is GAGVSQSPSNKVTEKGKDVELRCDPISGHTALYWYRQSLGQGLEFLIYFQGNSAPDKSGLPSDRFSAERTGGSVSTLTIQRTQQEDSAVYLCASSLNSPLHFGNGTRLTVT.

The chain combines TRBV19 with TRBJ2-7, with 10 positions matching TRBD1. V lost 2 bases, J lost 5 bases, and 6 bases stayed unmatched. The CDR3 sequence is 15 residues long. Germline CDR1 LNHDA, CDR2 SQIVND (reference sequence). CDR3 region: CASSIRGTGVDEQYF. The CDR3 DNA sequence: TGTGCCAGTAGTATAAGGGGGACAGGGGTTGACGAGCAGTACTTC.

CDR3 sequence: CASSLGPHNEQFF. CDR3 coding DNA: TGTGCCAGCAGCCTTGGACCCCACAATGAGCAGTTCTTC. The chain has TRBV5-5 and TRBJ2-1; D gene unclear. Germline CDR1 is SGHKS and CDR2 is YYEKEE (reference sequence). This CDR3 has 13 amino acids. The germline V and J ends were trimmed by 4 bases and 5 bases, with 10 bases remaining between them. Combining the CDR3 with reference TRBV5-5 and TRBJ2-1 gives the whole variable domain DAGVTQSPTHLIKTRGQQVTLRCSPISGHKSVSWYQQVLGQGPQFIFQYYEKEERGRGNFPDRFSARQFPNYSSELNVNALLLGDSALYLCASSLGPHNEQFFGPGTRLTVL.

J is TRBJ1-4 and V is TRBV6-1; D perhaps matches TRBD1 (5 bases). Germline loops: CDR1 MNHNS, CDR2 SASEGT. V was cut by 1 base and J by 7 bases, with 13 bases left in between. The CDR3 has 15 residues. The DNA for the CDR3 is TGTGCCAGCAGTGAAGGGGACGGGGTCGCTGAAAAACTGTTTTTT. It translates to CASSEGDGVAEKLFF.

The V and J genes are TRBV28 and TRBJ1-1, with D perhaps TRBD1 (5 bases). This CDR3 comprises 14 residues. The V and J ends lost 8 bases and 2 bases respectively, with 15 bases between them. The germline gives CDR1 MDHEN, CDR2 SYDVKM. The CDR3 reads CASGIVGGNTEAFF. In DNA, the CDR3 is TGTGCCAGCGGAATCGTCGGGGGTAACACTGAAGCTTTCTTT.

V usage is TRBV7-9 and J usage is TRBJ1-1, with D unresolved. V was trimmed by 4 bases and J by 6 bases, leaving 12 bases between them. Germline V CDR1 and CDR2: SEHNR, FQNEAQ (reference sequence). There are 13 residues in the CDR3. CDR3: CASSSTPSSEAFF. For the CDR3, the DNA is TGTGCCAGCAGCTCCACCCCCTCTTCTGAAGCTTTCTTT. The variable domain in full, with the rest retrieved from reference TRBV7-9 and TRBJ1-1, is DTGVSQNPRHKITKRGQNVTFRCDPISEHNRLYWYRQTLGQGPEFLTYFQNEAQLEKSRLLSDRFSAERPKGSFSTLEIQRTEQGDSAMYLCASSSTPSSEAFFGQGTRLTVV.

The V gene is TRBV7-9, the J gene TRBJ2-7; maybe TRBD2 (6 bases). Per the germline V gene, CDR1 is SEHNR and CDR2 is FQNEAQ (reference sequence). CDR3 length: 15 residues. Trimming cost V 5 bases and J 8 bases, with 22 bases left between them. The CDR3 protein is CASSPPGVQTAQQYF. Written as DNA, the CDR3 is TGTGCCAGCAGCCCACCGGGGGTCCAGACGGCACAGCAGTACTTC.

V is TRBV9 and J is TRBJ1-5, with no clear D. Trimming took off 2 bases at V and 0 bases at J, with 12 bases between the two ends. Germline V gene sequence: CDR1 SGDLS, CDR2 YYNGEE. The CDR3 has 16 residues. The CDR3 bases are TGTGCCAGCAGCGTCGGGGAGGGAGGTAGCAATCAGCCCCAGCATTTT. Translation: CASSVGEGGSNQPQHF.

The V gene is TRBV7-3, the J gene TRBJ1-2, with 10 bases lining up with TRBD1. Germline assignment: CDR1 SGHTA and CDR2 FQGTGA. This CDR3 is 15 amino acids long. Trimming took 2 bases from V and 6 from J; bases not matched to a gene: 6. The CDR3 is CASSLGQGEIDGYTF. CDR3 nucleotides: TGTGCCAGCAGCTTAGGACAGGGGGAGATTGATGGCTACACCTTC.

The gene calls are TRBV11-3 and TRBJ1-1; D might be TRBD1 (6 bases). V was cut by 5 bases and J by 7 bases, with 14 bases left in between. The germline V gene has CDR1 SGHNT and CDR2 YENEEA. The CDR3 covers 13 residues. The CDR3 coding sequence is TGTGCCAGCAGCCTCGGGACACCGAATGAAGCTTTCTTT. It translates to CASSLGTPNEAFF.

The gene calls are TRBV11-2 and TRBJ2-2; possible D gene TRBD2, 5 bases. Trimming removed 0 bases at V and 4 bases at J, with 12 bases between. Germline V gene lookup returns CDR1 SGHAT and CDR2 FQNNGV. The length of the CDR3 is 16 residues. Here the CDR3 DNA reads TGTGCCAGCAGCTTAGATCCGGGGATAGGCACCGGGGAGCTGTTTTTT. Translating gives CASSLDPGIGTGELFF.

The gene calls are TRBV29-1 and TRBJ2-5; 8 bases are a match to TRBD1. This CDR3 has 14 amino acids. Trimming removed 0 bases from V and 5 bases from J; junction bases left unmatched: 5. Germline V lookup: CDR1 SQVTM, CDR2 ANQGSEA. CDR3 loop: CSVEETTGGETQYF. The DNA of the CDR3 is TGCAGCGTTGAAGAAACTACAGGGGGGGAGACCCAGTACTTC.

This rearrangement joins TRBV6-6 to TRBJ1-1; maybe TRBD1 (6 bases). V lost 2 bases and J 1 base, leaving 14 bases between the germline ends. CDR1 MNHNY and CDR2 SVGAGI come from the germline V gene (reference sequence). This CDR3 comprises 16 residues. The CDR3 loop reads CASSYNPTDRNTEAFF. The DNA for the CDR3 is TGTGCCAGCAGTTACAACCCCACGGACAGGAACACTGAAGCTTTCTTT.

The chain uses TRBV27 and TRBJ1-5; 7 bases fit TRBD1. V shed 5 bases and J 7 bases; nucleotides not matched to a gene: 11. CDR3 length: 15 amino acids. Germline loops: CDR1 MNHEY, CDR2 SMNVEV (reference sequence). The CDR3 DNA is TGTGCCAGCAGTAACTCGAAGGGGGCGGAACAGCCCCAGCATTTT. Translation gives CASSNSKGAEQPQHF.